This TCR beta chain was sequenced for a study of T cells in localized non-small cell lung cancer. General observations from the study: Density of T cells in blood, when higher, went with longer overall survival. When the top 100 tumor clones were examined, a median about 60 of them also appeared in the adjacent lung, which was paired and uninvolved. The study found T cell clonality highest in uninvolved adjacent lung, above tumor.

Only in-frame clones appear in the TCRdb table, and some are missing; sequencing was by immunoSEQ multiplex PCR. The sample contains about 4,400 clones, 20% to 25% of which appear only once. Concerning this clone itself: The antigen remains unidentified.

V lost 8 bases to trimming and J lost 3 bases; unmatched junction nucleotides: 10. This CDR3 is 15 amino acids long. Looked up from germline, CDR1 is LNHDA and CDR2 is SQIVND (reference sequence). The rearrangement links TRBV19 to TRBJ1-5; 7 positions match TRBD1. This receptor was obtained from a female donor older than 55 with stage I lung adenocarcinoma. The sequenced sample was lung tumor tissue, obtained before any cancer treatment. CDR3 coding DNA: TGTGCCAGTCTCCGGACAGGCCGGATCAATCAGCCCCAGCATTTT. It yields the protein CASLRTGRINQPQHF. The full variable domain, completed using reference TRBV19 and TRBJ1-5, is DGGITQSPKYLFRKEGQNVTLSCEQNLNHDAMYWYRQDPGQGLRLIYYSQIVNDFQKGDIAEGYSVSREKKESFPLTVTSAQKNPTAFYLCASLRTGRINQPQHFGDGTRLSIL.